This paragraph covers one T cell receptor beta chain sequence. Its antigen is undetermined. The primer mix had 60 Vbeta and 13 Jbeta primers. TCRdb keeps only in-frame clones here, not all; method: immunoSEQ multiplex PCR. Here the sample spans about 200,000 clones, around 73% being singletons. This sample stems from a study of cytomegalovirus exposure and HLA in healthy donors. General observations from the study: The majority of CMV-associated TCR beta chains were reported as apparently HLA-restricted in a later analysis. Analyses of presence/absence relied on an assumption of roughly uniform sequencing depth across donors. The study designated 164 TCR beta chains cytomegalovirus-associated.

The CDR3 extends over 11 amino acids. The ends were cut back, 8 bases at V and 6 bases at J, with 7 bases in the middle. From germline, CDR1 is SEHNR and CDR2 FQNEAQ (reference sequence). The chain recombines TRBV7-9 with TRBJ2-2, with unresolved D. Sequenced material: PBMCs. The TCR originated in a woman aged 25-40 years in good health and CMV-seronegative. CDR3 DNA: TGTGCCAGCCCAGGCTCCGGGGAGCTGTTTTTT. This sequence encodes CASPGSGELFF.